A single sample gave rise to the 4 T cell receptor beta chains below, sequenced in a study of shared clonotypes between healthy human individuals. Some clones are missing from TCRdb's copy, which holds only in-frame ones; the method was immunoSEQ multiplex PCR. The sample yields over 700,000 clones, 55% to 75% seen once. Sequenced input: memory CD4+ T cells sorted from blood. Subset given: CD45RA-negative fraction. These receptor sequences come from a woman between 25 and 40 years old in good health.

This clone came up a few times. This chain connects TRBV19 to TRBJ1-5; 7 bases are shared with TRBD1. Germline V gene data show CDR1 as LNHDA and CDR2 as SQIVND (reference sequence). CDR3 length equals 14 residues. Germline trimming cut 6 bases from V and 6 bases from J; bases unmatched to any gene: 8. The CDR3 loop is CASRIEGAGQPQHF. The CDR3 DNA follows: TGTGCCAGTAGGATTGAGGGGGCTGGTCAGCCCCAGCATTTT.

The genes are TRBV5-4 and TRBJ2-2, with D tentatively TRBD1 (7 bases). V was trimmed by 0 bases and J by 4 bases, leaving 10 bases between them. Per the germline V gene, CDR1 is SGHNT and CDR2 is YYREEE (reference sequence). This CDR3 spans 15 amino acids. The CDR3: CASSLAQGGTGELFF. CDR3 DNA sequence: TGTGCCAGCAGCTTGGCTCAGGGGGGCACCGGGGAGCTGTTTTTT.

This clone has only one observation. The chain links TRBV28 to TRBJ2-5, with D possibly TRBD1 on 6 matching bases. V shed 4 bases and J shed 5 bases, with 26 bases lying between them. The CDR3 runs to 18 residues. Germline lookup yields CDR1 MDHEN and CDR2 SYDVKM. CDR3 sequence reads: CASSSFRDNPVAGETQYF. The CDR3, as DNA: TGTGCCAGCAGTTCGTTTAGGGACAATCCCGTTGCAGGGGAGACCCAGTACTTC.

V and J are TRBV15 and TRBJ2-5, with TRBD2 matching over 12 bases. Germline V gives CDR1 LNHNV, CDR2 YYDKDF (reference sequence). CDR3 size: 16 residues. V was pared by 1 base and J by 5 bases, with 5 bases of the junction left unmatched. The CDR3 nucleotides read TGTGCCACCAGCAGAGTCCTAGCGGGAGGGCCTGAGACCCAGTACTTC. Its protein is CATSRVLAGGPETQYF.